This passage covers 24 T cell receptor beta chains from one sample sequenced in a study of blood T cell repertoires in COVID-19. The table came from immunoSEQ multiplex PCR; TCRdb's copy has only in-frame clones and leaves some out. The data show about 240,000 clones, approximately 86% seen once. The specimen sequenced was peripheral blood. The receptors come from a woman under 40 with acute or convalescent COVID-19.

The chain combines TRBV6-5 with TRBJ2-7, with TRBD2 identical over 7 bases. Germline CDR1 and CDR2: MNHEY and SVGAGI. The J segment lost 3 bases and the V segment lost 6 bases, leaving 2 bases of the junction unmatched. This CDR3 comprises 12 residues. Written as DNA, the CDR3 is TGTGCCAGCAGCCGGGGGGTCTACGAGCAGTACTTC. Translation gives CASSRGVYEQYF.

V and J are TRBV5-1 and TRBJ2-7, with TRBD1 matching over 7 bases. The CDR3 spans 14 residues. Germline CDR1 SGHRS, CDR2 YFSETQ. Trimming took 6 bases from V and 3 from J; bases not matched to a gene: 9. This chain's CDR3 is CASMNVGQHYEQYF. The CDR3 coding sequence is TGCGCCAGCATGAATGTGGGACAGCACTACGAGCAGTACTTC.

The CDR3 sequence: CASSLRLGGANEQYF. In DNA, the CDR3 is TGTGCCAGCAGTTTACGTCTGGGGGGGGCCAACGAGCAGTACTTC. V and J are TRBV27 and TRBJ2-7; TRBD2 is a possible D gene (7 bases). This CDR3 is 15 amino acids long. V was pared by 2 bases and J by 5 bases, with 16 bases between. CDR1 and CDR2 (germline): MNHEY, SMNVEV (reference sequence).

The chain joins TRBV4-2 to TRBJ2-7; D is ambiguous. The CDR3 has 14 amino acids. Germline CDR1 reads LGHNA; CDR2 reads YNFKEQ. V dropped 0 bases and J dropped 6 bases, with 12 bases sitting between them. The CDR3 loop is CASSQDARSREQYF. Here the CDR3 DNA reads TGTGCCAGCAGCCAAGATGCCAGGTCTCGCGAGCAGTACTTC.

The chain carries TRBV12-3 or TRBV12-4 and TRBJ2-2; D is unresolved. V gave up 2 bases and J gave up 1 base, with 2 bases separating them. This CDR3 is 13 amino acids long. CDR3 nucleotide sequence: TGTGCCAGCAGTTTACTGAACACCGGGGAGCTGTTTTTT. It translates to CASSLLNTGELFF.

The chain links TRBV24-1 to TRBJ2-7; possible D gene TRBD1, 6 bases. Germline V gives CDR1 KGHDR, CDR2 SFDVKD. Trimming shortened V by 9 bases and J by 0 bases, and 11 bases separated the two germline ends. CDR3 length: 13 residues. The CDR3 sequence: CATQGTFSYEQYF. CDR3 nucleotide sequence: TGTGCCACCCAGGGGACATTCTCCTACGAGCAGTACTTC.

The rearrangement joins TRBV2 to TRBJ1-5; possible D gene TRBD1, 6 bases. Trimming took off 6 bases at V and 4 bases at J, with 13 bases between the two ends. The CDR3 runs to 14 residues. Germline-derived CDR1 and CDR2 are SNHLY and FYNNEI. CDR3 protein: CASSDGTNNQPQHF. CDR3 sequence (DNA): TGTGCCAGCAGCGATGGGACAAATAATCAGCCCCAGCATTTT.

J is TRBJ2-7 and V is TRBV6-2 or TRBV6-3, with 10 bases aligning to TRBD2. In germline, CDR1 is MNHEY, CDR2 SVGEGT. The junction had 7 bases not matched to a gene; V was cut back by 6 bases and J by 2 bases. The CDR3 has 15 residues. The CDR3 bases are TGTGCCAGCAGCCTAGGGACTAGCGCCACCTACGAGCAGTACTTC. Amino acids: CASSLGTSATYEQYF.

CDR3 in DNA: TGTGCCAGTAGTATTGGGACGGGAGTTGAAACCGGGGAGCTGTTTTTT. Encoded protein: CASSIGTGVETGELFF. The chain couples TRBV19 to TRBJ2-2, with D possibly matching TRBD2 (6 bases). Germline CDR1 is LNHDA and CDR2 is SQIVND (reference sequence). The CDR3 is made up of 16 amino acids. V lost 3 bases to trimming and J lost 5 bases, with 16 bases between them.

This rearrangement joins TRBV6-5 to TRBJ2-7; a weak D match, TRBD2 (6 bases). V lost 0 bases and J lost 7, with 16 bases in between. The germline V gene has CDR1 MNHEY and CDR2 SVGAGI. The CDR3 is made up of 15 amino acids. The CDR3 sequence: CASSYSMGLVLEQYF. CDR3 nucleotide sequence: TGTGCCAGCAGTTACTCCATGGGACTGGTCCTAGAGCAGTACTTC.

The J gene is TRBJ2-5, the V gene TRBV19, with TRBD1 matching 11 bases. V was clipped by 7 bases and J by 4 bases; unmatched bases: 8. This CDR3 contains 15 residues. Germline V gene sequence: CDR1 LNHDA, CDR2 SQIVND (reference sequence). CDR3 protein: CASTTGTGGGETQYF. CDR3 sequence (DNA): TGTGCCAGTACGACCGGGACAGGGGGAGGAGAGACCCAGTACTTC.

The rearrangement joins TRBV19 to TRBJ1-2; TRBD1 matches at 9 bases. This CDR3 has 17 amino acids. Germline values: CDR1 LNHDA, CDR2 SQIVND (reference sequence). V was clipped by 7 bases and J by 2 bases; unmatched bases: 14. The CDR3 DNA sequence: TGTGCCAGTAATACAGGGGGCGGTATTTCTGGGAACTATGGCTACACCTTC. Its translation: CASNTGGGISGNYGYTF.

The chain joins TRBV7-9 to TRBJ2-1, with 10 bases lining up with TRBD2. V shed 1 base, J shed 3 bases, and the junction held 9 bases outside the gene matches. Germline V gives CDR1 SEHNR, CDR2 FQNEAQ (reference sequence). The CDR3 is 18 amino acids. CDR3 nucleotides: TGTGCCAGCAGCTTAGGTTGGCCTAGCGGGAGTAACTACAATGAGCAGTTCTTC. Its translation: CASSLGWPSGSNYNEQFF.

This clone showed up just once. This chain joins TRBV2 and TRBJ1-5; 7 nucleotides line up with TRBD1. There are 12 residues in the CDR3. Germline V gene data show CDR1 as SNHLY and CDR2 as FYNNEI. V trimming: 10 bases; J trimming: 3 bases; junction bases outside the gene matches: 3. The CDR3, as DNA: TGTGCCACTGGACAGGTCAATCAGCCCCAGCATTTT. Protein product: CATGQVNQPQHF.

This chain connects TRBV7-8 to TRBJ1-5; no definite D call. The CDR3 extends over 15 amino acids. Per germline, CDR1 SGHVS and CDR2 FQNEAQ. Trimming stripped 1 base from V and 7 bases from J, with 14 bases between. The chain's CDR3 is CASSLGSAGGQPQHF. For the CDR3, the DNA is TGTGCCAGCAGCTTAGGTAGCGCGGGCGGCCAGCCCCAGCATTTT.

The chain employs TRBV3-1 (or the pseudogene TRBV3-2) and TRBJ2-7; 10 nucleotides line up with TRBD2. The CDR3 totals 15 residues. The germline V gene encodes CDR1 LGHDT and CDR2 YNNKEL (reference sequence). Trimming removed 2 bases from V and 0 bases from J; junction bases left unmatched: 1. The CDR3 here is CASSQLAGVSYEQYF. Here the CDR3 DNA reads TGTGCCAGCAGCCAACTAGCGGGGGTCTCCTACGAGCAGTACTTC.

V usage is TRBV3-1 (or the pseudogene TRBV3-2) and J usage is TRBJ2-3; D is unresolved. From germline, CDR1 is LGHDT and CDR2 YNNKEL (reference sequence). This CDR3 has 15 residues. Trimming pared 2 bases from V and 5 bases from J, leaving 14 bases between. The chain's CDR3 is CASSQRLPSIDTQYF. For the CDR3, the DNA is TGTGCCAGCAGCCAAAGACTGCCTAGTATAGATACGCAGTATTTT.

The J gene is TRBJ1-6, the V gene TRBV30; no clear D gene. The ends were cut back, 2 bases at V and 0 bases at J, with 8 bases in the middle. The germline V gene has CDR1 GTSNPN and CDR2 SVGIG (reference sequence). The CDR3 runs 15 residues. Here the CDR3 DNA reads TGTGCCTGGAGTCCCCCGAGCTCCTATAATTCACCCCTCCACTTT. Protein sequence: CAWSPPSSYNSPLHF.

This clone occurred once. The V and J genes are TRBV5-1 and TRBJ1-4, with D perhaps matching TRBD1 (6 bases). V was trimmed by 4 bases and J by 8 bases, leaving 18 bases between them. Germline V gene lookup returns CDR1 SGHRS and CDR2 YFSETQ. The length of the CDR3 is 15 residues. CDR3: CASSMQGKRQEKLFF. The CDR3 DNA follows: TGCGCCAGCAGCATGCAGGGGAAGCGACAAGAAAAACTGTTTTTT. Based on the CDR3 plus reference TRBV5-1 and TRBJ1-4, the full variable domain is KAGVTQTPRYLIKTRGQQVTLSCSPISGHRSVSWYQQTPGQGLQFLFEYFSETQRNKGNFPGRFSGRQFSNSRSEMNVSTLELGDSALYLCASSMQGKRQEKLFFGSGTQLSVL.

The genes are TRBV28 and TRBJ2-5; no reliable D call. V was pared by 8 bases and J by 1 base, with 8 bases between. Germline values: CDR1 MDHEN, CDR2 SYDVKM. This CDR3 contains 12 residues. CDR3: CASYTSQETQYF. For the CDR3, the DNA is TGTGCCAGCTACACGTCCCAAGAGACCCAGTACTTC. The full variable domain, with the rest looked up from reference TRBV28 and TRBJ2-5, is DVKVTQSSRYLVKRTGEKVFLECVQDMDHENMFWYRQDPGLGLRLIYFSYDVKMKEKGDIPEGYSVSREKKERFSLILESASTNQTSMYLCASYTSQETQYFGPGTRLLVL.

The sample holds one count of this clone. J is TRBJ1-2 and V is TRBV4-3; the match to TRBD1 covers 7 bases. Losses at the gene ends were 0 bases for V and 7 bases for J; bases not matched to a gene: 11. The germline CDR1 and CDR2 sequences are LGHNA and YSLEER. The CDR3 has 16 amino acids. CDR3 sequence: CASSQDDRALGGGYTF. CDR3 DNA sequence: TGCGCCAGCAGCCAAGACGACAGGGCCCTCGGGGGTGGCTACACCTTC.

The rearrangement uses TRBV11-2 and TRBJ2-3; 7 bases align to TRBD1. The V gene's germline CDR1 is SGHAT and CDR2 FQNNGV. Trimming cost V 1 base and J 3 bases; bases outside gene matches: 4. The CDR3 has 15 residues. The CDR3 sequence: CASSLGQGLTDTQYF. In DNA, the CDR3 is TGTGCCAGCAGCTTAGGACAGGGTTTAACAGATACGCAGTATTTT.

V gene TRBV7-9 combines with J gene TRBJ2-7, with D tentatively TRBD1 (6 bases). Between the trimmed V and J ends, which lost 3 bases and 1 base, there was a span of 13 bases. The CDR3 has 15 amino acids. The germline V gene encodes CDR1 SEHNR and CDR2 FQNEAQ (reference sequence). CDR3 region: CASSFETGQSYEQYF. Written as DNA, the CDR3 is TGTGCCAGCAGCTTTGAGACAGGCCAATCCTACGAGCAGTACTTC.

The DNA for the CDR3 is TGTGCCAGCAGCCCGACAGGGCGGACCCAGTACTTC. This translates into CASSPTGRTQYF. The chain employs TRBV5-6 and TRBJ2-5, with TRBD1 matching 7 bases. With V trimmed by 4 bases and J by 7 bases, 4 bases remained unmatched. The germline V gene has CDR1 SGHDT and CDR2 YYEEEE. This CDR3 contains 12 residues.